What follows describes a single TCR beta chain. Its antigen is as yet unknown. Time point here: recipient sample about 28 days before transplant, after cytoreduction. The V gene's germline CDR1 is SGDLS and CDR2 YYNGEE. Trimming removed 3 bases at V and 6 bases at J, with 18 bases between. The CDR3 is made up of 16 amino acids. Method: immunoSEQ multiplex PCR; TCRdb's copy keeps in-frame clones and lacks some. The sample lists roughly 17,000 clones; approximately 93% were seen once. The data were obtained in a study of T cell clonotyping in hematopoietic cell transplantation. Notes on the study in general: Higher Inverse Simpson Index values in graft donor and pretransplant recipient predicted broader posttransplant TCR diversity.

The source material was peripheral blood mononuclear cells, sampled before stem cell transplant. The chain links TRBV9 to TRBJ2-2; D may match TRBD1 or TRBD2 (6 bases each). The TCR originated in a man aged 18 to 35 with biphenotypic leukemia. Some clones in this sample may be carry-over from other donors' samples. CDR3 nucleotides: TGTGCCAGCAGCGACCCGCAGGGGAGGACTTCCGGGGAGCTGTTTTTT. It specifies CASSDPQGRTSGELFF.